The sequence of this T cell receptor (beta chain) was determined in a study of Ad26.COV2.S vaccination and SARS-CoV-2 variants. Treatment meaning: some 19 received Ad26.COV2.S at low or high dose, single or two shots; about 5 received placebo; per-sample allocation not given. Samples were taken on day 63 after the first vaccine or placebo injection. The shot given was an Ad26 vector that makes Wuhan-strain SARS-CoV-2 spike. Measured with immunoSEQ multiplex PCR; TCRdb has only the in-frame clones, and not every one. The sample shows about 680,000 clones, 70% to 90% of them seen only once. CDR1 and CDR2 from the germline V gene are SEHNR and FQNEAQ (reference sequence). Between the trimmed V and J ends, which lost 1 base and 2 bases, there was a span of 14 bases. This CDR3 spans 16 amino acids.

The material was peripheral blood, obtained in a trial of Ad26.COV2.S vaccine versus placebo. This sequence joins TRBV7-9 and TRBJ2-5, with no clear D. The clonotype was recovered from a person aged 18-65 years who received the Ad26.COV2.S COVID-19 vaccine or a placebo. This CDR3 is CASSLGDRARQETQYF. The CDR3 nucleotides are TGTGCCAGCAGCTTAGGCGATCGGGCACGGCAAGAGACCCAGTACTTC.